This T cell receptor beta chain was retrieved from a study of OX40 agonist ivuxolimab in advanced cancers. Individuals having autoimmune disease history or systemic immunosuppression were not enrolled. Study results and caveats: At doses 0.1 to 3.0 mg/kg, CD4+ and CD8+ clones expanded.

Generated by immunoSEQ multiplex PCR, the TCRdb table keeps only in-frame clones and is missing some. The data hold 40,000 or so clones, with roughly nine tenths observed a single time. Remarks on this clone: Antigen: not known.

This specimen consisted of CD4+ or CD8+ T cells sorted from blood, obtained in a trial of the OX40 agonist ivuxolimab. The receptor was derived from an adult with an advanced solid tumor such as melanoma, head and neck, liver or kidney cancer.

In DNA, the CDR3 is TGCGCCAGCAGCCAAGGGACAGGTCGTGAAGAGACCCAGTACTTC. The encoded protein is CASSQGTGREETQYF. The genes are TRBV4-1 and TRBJ2-5; 7 nucleotides line up with TRBD1. There are 15 residues in the CDR3. J was trimmed by 3 bases and V by 1 base; bases with no gene match: 5. CDR1 is MGHRA, CDR2 YSYEKL, per germline.